Reported below is one TCR beta chain. The CDR3 length is 15 residues. The germline V gene encodes CDR1 LGHDT and CDR2 YNNKEL (reference sequence). Trimming cost V 2 bases and J 2 bases; bases outside gene matches: 2. This entry comes from a study of blood T cell repertoires in COVID-19. Overall study: The samples span acute and convalescent COVID-19 from the United States, Italy and Spain. The cDNA or gDNA used as material had been derived from T cells, B-cell-depleted T cells, or PBMCs.

How the authors handled the data: Quantification of nucleated cells was approximated via reference gene primer amplification. Generated by immunoSEQ multiplex PCR, the TCRdb table keeps only in-frame clones and is missing some. Clonal size and the V and J genes are those of that table, whereas D and trimming came from the DNA. The data contain around 70,000 clones, roughly 82% of them seen just once; the ten biggest clones take up 6.6%. This receptor was identified in a man in his sixties with acute or convalescent COVID-19. The sequencing sample was made of peripheral blood. V gene TRBV3-1 (or the pseudogene TRBV3-2) combines with J gene TRBJ2-1; 8 nucleotides line up with TRBD2. The CDR3 region is CASSQSGGAYNEQFF. CDR3 bases: TGTGCCAGCAGCCAATCGGGGGGGGCCTACAATGAGCAGTTCTTC.